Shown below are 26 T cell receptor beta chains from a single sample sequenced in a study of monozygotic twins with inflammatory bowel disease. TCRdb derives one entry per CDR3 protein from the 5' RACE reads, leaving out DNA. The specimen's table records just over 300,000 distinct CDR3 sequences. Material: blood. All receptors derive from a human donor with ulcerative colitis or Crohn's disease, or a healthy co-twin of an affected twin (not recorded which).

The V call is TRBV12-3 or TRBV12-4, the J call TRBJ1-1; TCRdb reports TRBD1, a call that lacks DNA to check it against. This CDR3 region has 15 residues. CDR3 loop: CASSLETGMNTEAFF.

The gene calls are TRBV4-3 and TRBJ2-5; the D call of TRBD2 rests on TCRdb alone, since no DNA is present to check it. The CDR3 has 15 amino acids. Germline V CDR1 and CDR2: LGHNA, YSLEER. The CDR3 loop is CASSQIAGAGETQYF.

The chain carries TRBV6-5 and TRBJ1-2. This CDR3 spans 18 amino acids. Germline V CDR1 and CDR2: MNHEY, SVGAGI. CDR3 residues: CASSSQTNPNGANYGYTF.

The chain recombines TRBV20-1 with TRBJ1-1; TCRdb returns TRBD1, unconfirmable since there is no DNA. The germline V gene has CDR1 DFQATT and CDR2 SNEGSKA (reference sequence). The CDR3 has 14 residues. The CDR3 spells CSASTVGGNTEAFF.

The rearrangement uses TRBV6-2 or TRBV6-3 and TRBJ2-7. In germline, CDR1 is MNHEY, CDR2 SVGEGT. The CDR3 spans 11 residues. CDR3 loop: CASRDFREQYF.

The CDR3 loop reads CASSQSGGVGTDTQYF. The chain combines TRBV12-3 or TRBV12-4 with TRBJ2-3; TCRdb gives TRBD2 as the D gene, but with no DNA this cannot be confirmed. This CDR3 is built from 16 residues.

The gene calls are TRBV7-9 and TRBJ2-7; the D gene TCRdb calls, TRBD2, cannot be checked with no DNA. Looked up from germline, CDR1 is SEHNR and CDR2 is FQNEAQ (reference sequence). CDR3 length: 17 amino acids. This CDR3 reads CASSTPITSGGSYEQYF.

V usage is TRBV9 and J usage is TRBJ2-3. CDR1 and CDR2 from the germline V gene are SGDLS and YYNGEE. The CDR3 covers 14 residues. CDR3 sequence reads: CASSVDDLTDTQYF. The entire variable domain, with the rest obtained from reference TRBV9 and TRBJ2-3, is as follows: DSGVTQTPKHLITATGQRVTLRCSPRSGDLSVYWYQQSLDQGLQFLIQYYNGEERAKGNILERFSAQQFPDLHSELNLSSLELGDSALYFCASSVDDLTDTQYFGPGTRLTVL.

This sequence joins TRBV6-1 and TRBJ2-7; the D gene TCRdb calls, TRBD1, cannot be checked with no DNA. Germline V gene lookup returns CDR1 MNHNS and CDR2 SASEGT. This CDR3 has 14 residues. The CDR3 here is CASSTQGGPYEQYF.

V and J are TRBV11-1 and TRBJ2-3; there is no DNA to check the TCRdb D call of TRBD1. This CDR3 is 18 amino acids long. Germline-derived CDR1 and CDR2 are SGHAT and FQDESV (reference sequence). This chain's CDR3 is CASSPTGTYRLVTDTQYF.

The chain's CDR3 is CASSQDRRGTGELFF. The chain has TRBV4-3 and TRBJ2-2; the D gene TCRdb calls, TRBD1, cannot be checked with no DNA. The germline V gene encodes CDR1 LGHNA and CDR2 YSLEER. The CDR3 spans 15 residues.

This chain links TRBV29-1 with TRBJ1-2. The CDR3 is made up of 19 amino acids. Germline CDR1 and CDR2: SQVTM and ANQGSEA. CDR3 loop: CSAGWGTPGGGFHGYGYTF.

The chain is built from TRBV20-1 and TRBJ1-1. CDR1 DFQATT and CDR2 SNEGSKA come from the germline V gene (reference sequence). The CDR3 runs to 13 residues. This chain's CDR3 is CSARGTSNTEAFF.

The CDR3 region is CASSYKGSRQPQHF. V and J are TRBV27 and TRBJ1-5. Germline values: CDR1 MNHEY, CDR2 SMNVEV (reference sequence). The CDR3 loop spans 14 amino acids.

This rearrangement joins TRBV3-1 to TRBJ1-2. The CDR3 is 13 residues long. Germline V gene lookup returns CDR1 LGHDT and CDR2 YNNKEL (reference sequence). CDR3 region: CASSQDSVYGYTF. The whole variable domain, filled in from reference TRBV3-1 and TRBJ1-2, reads DTAVSQTPKYLVTQMGNDKSIKCEQNLGHDTMYWYKQDSKKFLKIMFSYNNKELIINETVPNRFSPKSPDKAHLNLHINSLELGDSAVYFCASSQDSVYGYTFGSGTRLTVV.

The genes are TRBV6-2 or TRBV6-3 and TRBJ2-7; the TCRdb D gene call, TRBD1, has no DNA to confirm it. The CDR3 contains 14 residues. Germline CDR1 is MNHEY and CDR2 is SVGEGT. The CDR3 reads CASSRGQWSYEQYF.

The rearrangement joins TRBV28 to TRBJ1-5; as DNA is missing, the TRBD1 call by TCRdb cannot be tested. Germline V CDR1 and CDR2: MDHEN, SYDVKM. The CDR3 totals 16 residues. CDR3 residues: CASSFGRQGSNQPQHF.

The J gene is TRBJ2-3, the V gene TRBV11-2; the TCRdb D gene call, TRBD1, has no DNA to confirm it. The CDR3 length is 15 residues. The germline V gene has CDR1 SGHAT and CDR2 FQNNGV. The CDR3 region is CASRIRDRITDTQYF.

The CDR3 protein is CASSLGGVGEQFF. V gene TRBV11-2 combines with J gene TRBJ2-1; checking the TCRdb D call of TRBD1 is not possible without DNA. Germline CDR1 reads SGHAT; CDR2 reads FQNNGV. CDR3 length: 13 residues.

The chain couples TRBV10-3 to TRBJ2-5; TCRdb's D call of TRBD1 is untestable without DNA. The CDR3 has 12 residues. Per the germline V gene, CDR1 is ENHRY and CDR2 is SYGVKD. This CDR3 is CAISEQGPTQYF.

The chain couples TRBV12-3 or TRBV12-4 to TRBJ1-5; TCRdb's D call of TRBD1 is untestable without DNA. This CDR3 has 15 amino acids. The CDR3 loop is CASRATGVLRQPQHF.

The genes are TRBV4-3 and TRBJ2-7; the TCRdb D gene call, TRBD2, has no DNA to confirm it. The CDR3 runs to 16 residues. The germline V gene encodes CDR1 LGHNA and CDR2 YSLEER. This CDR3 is CASSPSGLSGPYEQYF.

CDR3 loop: CANSSVATAITDTQYF. J is TRBJ2-3 and V is TRBV19. The CDR3 totals 16 residues. Germline-derived CDR1 and CDR2 are LNHDA and SQIVND (reference sequence).

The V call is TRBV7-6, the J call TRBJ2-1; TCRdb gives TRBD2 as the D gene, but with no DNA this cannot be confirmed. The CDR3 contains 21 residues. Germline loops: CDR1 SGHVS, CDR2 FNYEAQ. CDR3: CASSLAHRTSGSPRSYNEQFF.

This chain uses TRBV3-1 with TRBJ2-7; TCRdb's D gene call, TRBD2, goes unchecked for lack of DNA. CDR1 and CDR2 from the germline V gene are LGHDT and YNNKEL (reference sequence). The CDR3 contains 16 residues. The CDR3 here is CASSQVVTSGRYEQYF.

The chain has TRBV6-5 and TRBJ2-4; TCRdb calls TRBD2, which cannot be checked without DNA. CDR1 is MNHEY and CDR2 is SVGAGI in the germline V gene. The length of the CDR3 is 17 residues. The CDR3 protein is CASSSPTAGAMRNIQYF.